This paragraph covers one T cell receptor delta chain sequence. What it binds is unknown. Sequences come from RNA converted to cDNA by reverse transcription. CDR3 amplicons came from multiplex PCR with pooled V-gene forward and constant-region reverse primers. TCRdb fed the multiplex PCR reads to CATT. The repertoire holds 50,000 to 60,000 delta-chain clones, with approximately 16% as singletons. These data belong to a study of Vδ1+ human thymocytes. The study, taken as a whole, reports: Thymic TRG and TRD repertoires appeared highly polyclonal.

Thymocytes were sorted as CD3+ TCRVdelta1+ TCRVdelta2- after alphabeta T cell depletion. V shed 0 bases and J 0 bases; nucleotides not matched to a gene: 22. CDR3 length: 23 residues. The germline V gene has CDR1 TSWWSYY and CDR2 QGS. The receptor was derived from a girl under three years old who had congenital heart surgery. The chain uses TRDV1 and TRDJ1, with 10 bases identical to TRDD3. Specimen: Vdelta1+ gamma-delta thymocytes from the thymus. Sample subset: FACS-sorted CD3+ TCRalphabeta- TCRVdelta1+ TCRVdelta2- thymocytes. The CDR3 coding sequence is TGTGCTCTTGGGGAACTTCCGGCCCTCCGTACTGGGGGATTGATGCTGTACACCGATAAACTCATCTTT. Its translation: CALGELPALRTGGLMLYTDKLIF.